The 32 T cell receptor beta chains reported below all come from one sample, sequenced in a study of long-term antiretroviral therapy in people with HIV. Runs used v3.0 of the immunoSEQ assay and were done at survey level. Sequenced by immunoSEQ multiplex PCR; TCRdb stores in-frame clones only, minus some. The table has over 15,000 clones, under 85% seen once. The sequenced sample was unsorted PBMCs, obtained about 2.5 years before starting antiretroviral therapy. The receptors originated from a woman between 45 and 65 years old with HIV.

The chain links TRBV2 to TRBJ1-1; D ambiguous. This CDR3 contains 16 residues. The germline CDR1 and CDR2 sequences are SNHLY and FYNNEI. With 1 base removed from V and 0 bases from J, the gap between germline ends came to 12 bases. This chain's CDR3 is CASSEGPVLMNTEAFF. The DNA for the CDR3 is TGTGCCAGCAGTGAAGGGCCCGTACTTATGAACACTGAAGCTTTCTTT.

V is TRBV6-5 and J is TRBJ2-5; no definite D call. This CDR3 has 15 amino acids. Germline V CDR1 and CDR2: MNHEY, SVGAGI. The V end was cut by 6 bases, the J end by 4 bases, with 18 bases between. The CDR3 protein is CASRSTDASGETQYF. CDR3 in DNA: TGTGCCAGCAGGAGCACCGATGCATCCGGAGAGACCCAGTACTTC.

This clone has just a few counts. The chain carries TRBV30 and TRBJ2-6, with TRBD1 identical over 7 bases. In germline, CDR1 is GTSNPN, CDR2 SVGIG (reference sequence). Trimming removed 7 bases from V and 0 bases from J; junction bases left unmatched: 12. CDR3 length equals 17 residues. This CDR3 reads CAFRSDRAISGANVLTF. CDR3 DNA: TGTGCCTTCCGCTCCGACAGGGCTATCTCTGGGGCCAACGTCCTGACTTTC.

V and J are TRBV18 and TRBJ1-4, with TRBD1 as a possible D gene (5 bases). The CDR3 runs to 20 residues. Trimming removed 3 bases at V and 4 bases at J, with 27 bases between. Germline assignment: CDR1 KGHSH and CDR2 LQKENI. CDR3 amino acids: CASSPLPNTGGWGVNEKLFF. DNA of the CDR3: TGTGCCAGCTCACCCCTTCCGAATACAGGAGGATGGGGTGTTAATGAAAAACTGTTTTTT.

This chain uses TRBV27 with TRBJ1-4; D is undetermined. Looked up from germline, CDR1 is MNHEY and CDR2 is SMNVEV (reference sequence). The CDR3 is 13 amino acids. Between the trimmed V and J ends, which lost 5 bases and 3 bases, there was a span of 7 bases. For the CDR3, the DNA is TGTGCCAGCAGTCTAACCCCTAATGAAAAACTGTTTTTT. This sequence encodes CASSLTPNEKLFF. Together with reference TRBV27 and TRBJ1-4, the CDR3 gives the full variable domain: EAQVTQNPRYLITVTGKKLTVTCSQNMNHEYMSWYRQDPGLGLRQIYYSMNVEVTDKGDVPEGYKVSRKEKRNFPLILESPSPNQTSLYFCASSLTPNEKLFFGSGTQLSVL.

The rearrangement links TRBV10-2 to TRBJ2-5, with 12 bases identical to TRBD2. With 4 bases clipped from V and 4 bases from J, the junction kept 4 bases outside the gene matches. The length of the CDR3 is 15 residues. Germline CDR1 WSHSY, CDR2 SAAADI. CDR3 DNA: TGCGCCAGCAGTGCGACTAGCGGGGGTACAGAGACCCAGTACTTC. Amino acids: CASSATSGGTETQYF.

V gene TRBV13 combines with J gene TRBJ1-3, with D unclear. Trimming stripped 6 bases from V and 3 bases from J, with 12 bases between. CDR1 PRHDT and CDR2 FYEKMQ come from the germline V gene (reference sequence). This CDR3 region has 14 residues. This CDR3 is CASRAERDGNTIYF. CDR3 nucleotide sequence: TGTGCCAGCAGGGCAGAGAGGGATGGAAACACCATATATTTT.

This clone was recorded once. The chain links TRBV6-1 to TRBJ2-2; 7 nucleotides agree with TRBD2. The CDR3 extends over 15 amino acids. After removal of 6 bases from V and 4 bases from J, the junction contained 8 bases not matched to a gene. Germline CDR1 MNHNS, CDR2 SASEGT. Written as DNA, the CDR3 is TGTGCCAGCAGAGGTGAGGGGAGGGCCACCGGGGAGCTGTTTTTT. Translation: CASRGEGRATGELFF.

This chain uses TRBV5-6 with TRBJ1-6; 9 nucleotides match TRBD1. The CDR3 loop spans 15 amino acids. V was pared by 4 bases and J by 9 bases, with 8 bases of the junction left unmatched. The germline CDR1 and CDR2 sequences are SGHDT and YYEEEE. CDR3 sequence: CASSALTGGGSPLHF. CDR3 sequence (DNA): TGTGCCAGCAGCGCATTAACAGGGGGCGGTTCACCCCTCCACTTT.

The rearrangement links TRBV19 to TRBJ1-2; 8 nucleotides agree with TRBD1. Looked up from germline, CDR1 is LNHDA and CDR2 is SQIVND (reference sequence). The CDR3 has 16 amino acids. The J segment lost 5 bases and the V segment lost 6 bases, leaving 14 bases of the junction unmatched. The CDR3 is CASSRLSDRAMYGYTF. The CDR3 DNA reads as TGTGCCAGTAGCCGATTGTCGGACAGGGCTATGTATGGCTACACCTTC.

The CDR3 loop is CASSHLGRGQNTIYF. The CDR3 nucleotides read TGTGCCAGCAGCCATTTGGGCAGGGGGCAGAACACCATATATTTT. The chain is built from TRBV14 and TRBJ1-3; 8 nucleotides match TRBD1. Germline assignment: CDR1 SGHDN and CDR2 FVKESK. Trimming took 3 bases from V and 7 from J; bases not matched to a gene: 8. The length of the CDR3 is 15 residues.

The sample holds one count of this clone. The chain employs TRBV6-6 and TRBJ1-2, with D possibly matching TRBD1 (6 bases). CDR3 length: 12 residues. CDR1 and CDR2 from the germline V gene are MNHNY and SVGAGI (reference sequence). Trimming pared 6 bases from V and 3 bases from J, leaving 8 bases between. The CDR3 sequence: CASRGADYGYTF. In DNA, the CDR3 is TGTGCCAGCAGGGGGGCTGACTATGGCTACACCTTC.

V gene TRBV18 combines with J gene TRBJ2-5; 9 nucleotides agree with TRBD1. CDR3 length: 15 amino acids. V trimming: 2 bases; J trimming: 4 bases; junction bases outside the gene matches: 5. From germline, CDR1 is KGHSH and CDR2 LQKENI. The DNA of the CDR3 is TGTGCCAGCTCACCAGGACAGGGGAGTAGAGAGACCCAGTACTTC. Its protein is CASSPGQGSRETQYF. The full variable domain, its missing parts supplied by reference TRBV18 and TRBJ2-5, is NAGVMQNPRHLVRRRGQEARLRCSPMKGHSHVYWYRQLPEEGLKFMVYLQKENIIDESGMPKERFSAEFPKEGPSILRIQQVVRGDSAAYFCASSPGQGSRETQYFGPGTRLLVL.

CDR3 sequence (DNA): TGTGCCAGCAGTTTCGGGGGGGTAGTGAATGAGCAGTTCTTC. It encodes CASSFGGVVNEQFF. The rearrangement links TRBV28 to TRBJ2-1; 8 positions match TRBD2. The CDR3 has 14 amino acids. Germline assignment: CDR1 MDHEN and CDR2 SYDVKM. Trimming took 3 bases from V and 7 from J; bases not matched to a gene: 5.

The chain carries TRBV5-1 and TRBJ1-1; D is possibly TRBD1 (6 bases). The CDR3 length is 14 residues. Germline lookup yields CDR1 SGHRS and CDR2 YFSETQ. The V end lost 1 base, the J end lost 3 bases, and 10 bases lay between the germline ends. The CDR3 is CASSLTGLDTEAFF. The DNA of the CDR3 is TGCGCCAGCAGCTTGACAGGGCTCGACACTGAAGCTTTCTTT. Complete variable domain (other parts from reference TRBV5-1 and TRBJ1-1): KAGVTQTPRYLIKTRGQQVTLSCSPISGHRSVSWYQQTPGQGLQFLFEYFSETQRNKGNFPGRFSGRQFSNSRSEMNVSTLELGDSALYLCASSLTGLDTEAFFGQGTRLTVV.

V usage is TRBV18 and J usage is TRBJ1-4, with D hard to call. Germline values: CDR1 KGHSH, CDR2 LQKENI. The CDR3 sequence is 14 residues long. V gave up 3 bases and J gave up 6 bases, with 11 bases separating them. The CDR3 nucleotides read TGTGCCAGCTCACCTCGGAACGGGGATGAAAAACTGTTTTTT. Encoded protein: CASSPRNGDEKLFF.

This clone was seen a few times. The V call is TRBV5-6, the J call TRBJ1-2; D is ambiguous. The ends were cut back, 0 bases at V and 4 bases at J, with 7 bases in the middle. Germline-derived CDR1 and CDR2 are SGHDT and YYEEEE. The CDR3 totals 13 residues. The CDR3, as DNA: TGTGCCAGCAGCTTGGAGGGTACCTATGGCTACACCTTC. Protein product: CASSLEGTYGYTF.

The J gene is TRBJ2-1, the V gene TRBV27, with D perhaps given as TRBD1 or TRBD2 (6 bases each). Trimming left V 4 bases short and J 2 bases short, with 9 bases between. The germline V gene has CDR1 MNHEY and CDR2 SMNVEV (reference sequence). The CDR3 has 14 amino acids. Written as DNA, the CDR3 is TGTGCCAGCAGTTATAGGGGGGCCTACAATGAGCAGTTCTTC. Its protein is CASSYRGAYNEQFF.

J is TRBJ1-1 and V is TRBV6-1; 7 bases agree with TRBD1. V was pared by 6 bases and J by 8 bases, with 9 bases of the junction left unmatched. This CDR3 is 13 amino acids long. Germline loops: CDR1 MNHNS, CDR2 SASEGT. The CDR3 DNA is TGTGCCAGCAGAGACCCGGGACAGCTGGAAGCTTTCTTT. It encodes CASRDPGQLEAFF.

The CDR3 nucleotides are TGTGCCAGCTCACCTATAGTGGAGGACAATGAGCAGTTCTTC. As protein: CASSPIVEDNEQFF. This rearrangement joins TRBV18 to TRBJ2-1; possibly TRBD2 for D (5 bases). The CDR3 covers 14 residues. V was shortened by 3 bases and J by 5 bases, with 11 bases between the two germline ends. Germline V lookup: CDR1 KGHSH, CDR2 LQKENI.

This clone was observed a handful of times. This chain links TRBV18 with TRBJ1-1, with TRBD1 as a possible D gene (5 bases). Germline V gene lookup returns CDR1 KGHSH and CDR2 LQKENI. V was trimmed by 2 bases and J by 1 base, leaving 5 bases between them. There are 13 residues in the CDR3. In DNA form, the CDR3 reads TGTGCCAGCTCACCAGGACAGAACACTGAAGCTTTCTTT. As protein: CASSPGQNTEAFF.

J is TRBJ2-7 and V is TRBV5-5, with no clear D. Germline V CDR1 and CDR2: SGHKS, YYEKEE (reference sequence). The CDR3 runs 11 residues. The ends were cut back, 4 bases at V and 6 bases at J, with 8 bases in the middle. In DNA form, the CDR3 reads TGTGCCAGCAGCCCTGCTAGCGAGCAGTACTTC. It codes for CASSPASEQYF.

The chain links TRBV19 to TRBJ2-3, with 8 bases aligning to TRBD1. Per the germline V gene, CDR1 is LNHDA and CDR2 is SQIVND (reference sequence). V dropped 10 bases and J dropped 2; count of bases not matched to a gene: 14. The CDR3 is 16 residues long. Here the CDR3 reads CATSRRTGRSTDTQYF. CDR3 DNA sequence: TGTGCCACCTCTAGGCGGACAGGGAGGTCCACAGATACGCAGTATTTT.

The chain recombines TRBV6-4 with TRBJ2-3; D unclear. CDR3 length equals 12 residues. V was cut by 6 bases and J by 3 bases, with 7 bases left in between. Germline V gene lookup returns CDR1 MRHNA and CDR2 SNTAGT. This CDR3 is CASSERTDTQYF. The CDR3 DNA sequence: TGTGCCAGCAGCGAGCGAACAGATACGCAGTATTTT.

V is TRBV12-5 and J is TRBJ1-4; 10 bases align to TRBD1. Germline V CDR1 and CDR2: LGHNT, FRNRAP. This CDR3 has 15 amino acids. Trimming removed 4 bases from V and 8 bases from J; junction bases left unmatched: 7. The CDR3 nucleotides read TGTGCTAGTGGTTACTCCGGGACAGGGGCAGAAAAACTGTTTTTT. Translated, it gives CASGYSGTGAEKLFF.

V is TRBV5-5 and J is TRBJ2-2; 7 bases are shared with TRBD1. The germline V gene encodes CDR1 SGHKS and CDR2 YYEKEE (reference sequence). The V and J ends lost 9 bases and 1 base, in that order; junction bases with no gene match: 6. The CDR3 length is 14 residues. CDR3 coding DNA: TGTGCCACTACGACAGGGAAGAACACCGGGGAGCTGTTTTTT. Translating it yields CATTTGKNTGELFF.

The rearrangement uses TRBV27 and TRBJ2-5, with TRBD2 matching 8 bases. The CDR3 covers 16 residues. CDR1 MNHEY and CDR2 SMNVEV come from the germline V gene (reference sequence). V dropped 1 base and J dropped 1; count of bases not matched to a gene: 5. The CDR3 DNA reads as TGTGCCAGCAGTTTATACCAGCGGGGGATCCAAGAGACCCAGTACTTC. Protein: CASSLYQRGIQETQYF.

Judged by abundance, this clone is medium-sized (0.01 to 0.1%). For the CDR3, the DNA is TGTGCCAGCAGCCACCGCAATCTCGAGGTCTACGGCTACACCTTC. Residues: CASSHRNLEVYGYTF. The rearrangement uses TRBV7-9 and TRBJ1-2; no clear D gene. Germline lookup yields CDR1 SEHNR and CDR2 FQNEAQ (reference sequence). V was cut by 5 bases and J by 8 bases, with 21 bases left in between. CDR3 length: 15 amino acids.

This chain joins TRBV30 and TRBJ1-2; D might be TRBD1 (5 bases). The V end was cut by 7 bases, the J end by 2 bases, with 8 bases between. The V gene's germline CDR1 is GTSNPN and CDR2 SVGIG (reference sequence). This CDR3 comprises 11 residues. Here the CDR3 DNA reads TGTGCCTTTCAGGGAAACTATGGCTACACCTTC. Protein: CAFQGNYGYTF. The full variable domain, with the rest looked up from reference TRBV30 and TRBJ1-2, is SQTIHQWPATLVQPVGSPLSLECTVEGTSNPNLYWYRQAAGRGLQLLFYSVGIGQISSEVPQNLSASRPQDRQFILSSKKLLLSDSGFYLCAFQGNYGYTFGSGTRLTVV.

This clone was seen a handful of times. The DNA for the CDR3 is TGTGCCAGCAGCTCCCAGAGAGGGAATTCACCCCTCCACTTT. This codes for CASSSQRGNSPLHF. The rearrangement uses TRBV5-8 and TRBJ1-6; D remains ambiguous. The CDR3 is 14 amino acids. CDR1 is SGHTS and CDR2 is YDEGEE in the germline V gene. Trimming removed 3 bases from V and 7 bases from J, with 11 bases in between.

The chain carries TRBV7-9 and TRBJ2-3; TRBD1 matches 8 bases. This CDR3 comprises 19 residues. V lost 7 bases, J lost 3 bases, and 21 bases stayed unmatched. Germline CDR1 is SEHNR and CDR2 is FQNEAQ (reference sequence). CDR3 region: CASTRTSTRRTGWTDTQYF. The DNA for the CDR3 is TGTGCCAGCACGAGGACAAGCACCCGGCGGACAGGGTGGACAGATACGCAGTATTTT.

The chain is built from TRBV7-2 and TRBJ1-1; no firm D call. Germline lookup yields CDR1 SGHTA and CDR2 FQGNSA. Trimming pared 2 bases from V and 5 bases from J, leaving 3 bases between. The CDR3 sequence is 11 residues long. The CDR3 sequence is CASSLLTEAFF. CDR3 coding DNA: TGTGCCAGCAGCTTATTAACTGAAGCTTTCTTT. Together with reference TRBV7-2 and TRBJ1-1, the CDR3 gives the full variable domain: GAGVSQSPSNKVTEKGKDVELRCDPISGHTALYWYRQSLGQGLEFLIYFQGNSAPDKSGLPSDRFSAERTGGSVSTLTIQRTQQEDSAVYLCASSLLTEAFFGQGTRLTVV.